Below are 8 T cell receptor beta chains sequenced from a single sample in a study of vaccination effects on CD4 cells after COVID-19. Assay: immunoSEQ multiplex PCR; the TCRdb copy retains only in-frame clones and omits some. The profile shows some 40,000 clones, approximately 82% of them singletons. Viral peptide pools were used in the ViraFEST assay to expand antigen-specific CD4+ T cells, and sequencing came afterward. An approximately 10-day culture period preceded the isolation of CD4+ T cells. Participants completed two doses of the BNT162b2 or mRNA-1273 vaccine. Antigen specificity for these receptors is unknown. The sequencing here drew on CD4+ T cells from PBMCs cultured with HCoV-NL63 spike peptides, taken after COVID-19 vaccination. Source of these receptors: a human donor who received a COVID-19 vaccine. Some clones in this sample may be carry-over from other donors' samples.

The CDR3 nucleotides read TGTGCCAGCAGTACTAGCGGGGGTAGCACAGATACGCAGTATTTT. Translated, it gives CASSTSGGSTDTQYF. The chain uses TRBV6-5 and TRBJ2-3, with 11 bases fitting TRBD2. Germline loops: CDR1 MNHEY, CDR2 SVGAGI. The CDR3 contains 15 residues. The trim removed 5 bases at V and 0 bases at J, leaving 1 base unmatched.

This sequence joins TRBV5-6 and TRBJ1-1; no clear D gene. Per germline, CDR1 SGHDT and CDR2 YYEEEE. The V and J ends lost 2 bases and 4 bases respectively, with 9 bases between them. The CDR3 has 13 residues. DNA of the CDR3: TGTGCCAGCAGCTTCCAGATAGGCACTGAAGCTTTCTTT. The encoded protein is CASSFQIGTEAFF.

V usage is TRBV5-5 and J usage is TRBJ2-3, with D perhaps matching TRBD2 (6 bases). From germline, CDR1 is SGHKS and CDR2 YYEKEE (reference sequence). The CDR3 loop spans 16 amino acids. The V and J ends lost 2 bases and 5 bases respectively, with 18 bases between them. As DNA, the CDR3 is TGTGCCAGCAGCTTCGGGACTCTCACGCTGTTAGATACGCAGTATTTT. Translated: CASSFGTLTLLDTQYF.

J is TRBJ2-2 and V is TRBV11-2, with no clear D. Germline V gene sequence: CDR1 SGHAT, CDR2 FQNNGV. Trimming left V 1 base short and J 5 bases short, with 5 bases between. The CDR3 is 13 amino acids. The chain's CDR3 is CASSLVRTGELFF. The CDR3 region has the DNA TGTGCCAGCAGCTTAGTCCGAACCGGGGAGCTGTTTTTT.

The chain employs TRBV7-8 and TRBJ2-1; D is undetermined. The CDR3 is 16 residues long. Germline CDR1 is SGHVS and CDR2 is FQNEAQ. Trimming removed 1 base from V and 0 bases from J, with 10 bases in between. This CDR3 is CASSLVAASSYNEQFF. The CDR3 DNA reads TGTGCCAGCAGCTTAGTTGCGGCGAGCTCCTACAATGAGCAGTTCTTC.

This chain links TRBV6-2 or TRBV6-3 with TRBJ2-5; D remains ambiguous. The CDR3 spans 14 residues. Looked up from germline, CDR1 is MNHEY and CDR2 is SVGEGT. V dropped 0 bases and J dropped 5 bases, with 10 bases sitting between them. CDR3 residues: CASSYSMAVETQYF. The CDR3 bases are TGTGCCAGCAGTTACTCCATGGCGGTGGAGACCCAGTACTTC.

CDR3 sequence (DNA): TGTGCCAGCAGCTTGGACTCTGGAAACACCATATATTTT. It encodes CASSLDSGNTIYF. The rearrangement links TRBV5-5 to TRBJ1-3; D is undetermined. V was pared by 0 bases and J by 0 bases, with 1 base between. Germline lookup yields CDR1 SGHKS and CDR2 YYEKEE (reference sequence). CDR3 length equals 13 residues.

This chain joins TRBV24-1 and TRBJ2-5; perhaps TRBD2 as D (7 bases). Germline-derived CDR1 and CDR2 are KGHDR and SFDVKD. This CDR3 spans 16 amino acids. V lost 0 bases, J lost 4 bases, and 14 bases lay in between. The CDR3 is CATSDLARGAGETQYF. The CDR3 DNA follows: TGTGCCACCAGTGATTTGGCCCGGGGGGCGGGAGAGACCCAGTACTTC.